This T cell receptor (beta chain) comes out of a study of neurological immune-mediated disorders (dated by TCRdb to about 2019). Study-level background: Using UMI-based sequencing, the study compared peripheral blood TCR-beta repertoires from patients with HTLV-I-associated myelopathy (HAM/TSP), patients with multiple sclerosis, and healthy controls. Longitudinal samples, technical triplicates and paired sorted CD4+ and CD8+ T-cell subsets, alongside PBMC samples, were included among the approximately 110 TCR-beta libraries. The cohort was made up of 60 to 75 subjects, consisting of some 15 HAM/TSP patients, approximately 35 multiple sclerosis patients and about 20 healthy controls. What the work shows at the level of the full study, not this receptor alone: TCR clonal expansion was highest in HAM/TSP patients and lowest in MS patients, with MS patients falling below even healthy controls. No identical CDR3 amino acid sequences were shared among expanded clones across subjects, suggesting private TCR-beta repertoires in all groups.

A remark on this clonotype: Its cognate antigen has yet to be identified. No qualities accompany the bases; no much larger clone lies one base away.

V and J are truncated by 5 bases and 7 bases respectively, leaving an intervening sequence of 17 bases. The germline V gene provides CDR1 SGHTA and CDR2 FQGNSA. The CDR3 spans 14 residues, from the cysteine through the phenylalanine. Only the CDR3 portion is preserved as DNA: 42 bases, with reading frame beginning at the first base. Blood bank volunteers in Maryland, USA served as the healthy controls. For unsorted PBMC libraries, 2 million PBMCs were used after storage in RNAlater at -80 degrees C until RNA extraction. Peripheral blood was subjected to Ficoll-Hypaque density gradient centrifugation to isolate PBMCs, which were then cryopreserved in liquid nitrogen. cDNA synthesis used template-switch 5'RACE with a primer carrying a 10-nucleotide random unique molecular identifier tagging each TCR transcript. Over 170 million TCR-beta sequences, covering 15-18 subjects, were produced in each sequencing run. The RNeasy kit was used for extraction of total RNA. TCR-beta VDJ regions were amplified with primers for the TCR constant region and the 5'RACE anchor, using the KAPA Real-time Library Amplification kit. A first PCR added sample indexes and Illumina adaptors, and a second PCR then raised library yield. After purification with Ampure beads, the TCR product of roughly 650 bp was size-selected on a 2% E-gel SizeSelection system. Before pooling, libraries had their quality checked on a Bioanalyzer, their concentration measured with Qubit, and their quantity determined with the Kapa Library Quantification kit. Libraries were sequenced paired-end 2 x 150 bp on an Illumina HiSeq 2500. To increase sequence diversity, roughly 24-31% phiX was spiked into each library pool. The paper's data handling went like this. Quality-filtered reads were processed with the UMI-based MiGEC pipeline, which removed over 75% of raw TCR sequences during error correction. IMGT germline references were used for alignment of VDJ genes, and clonotypes were defined by a unique CDR3 amino acid sequence together with V-J genes. Clonal expansion, Shannon diversity and CDR3 relatedness were evaluated with VDJtools (CalcPairwiseDistances, ClusterSamples), while phylogenetic trees were built in CLCbio workbench. Expanded clones were defined as having at least 8 unique UMIs, based on coefficient-of-variation modelling across technical triplicates. TCRdb reworked the public reads: Q25 trimming with fastp, MiXCR clone assembly, productive beta chains retained. Entries that share a CDR3 protein sequence are merged under the most common genes and DNA. TCRdb's processing, not the study's, gives the V and J calls here. Across this sample there are 25,000 to 30,000 distinct CDR3 sequences, with roughly 6.7% seen only once. Together, the top ten hold roughly 9% of the sample.

This sequence originates from a woman aged 45-59 years in good health. The rearranged segments are TRBV7-2 and TRBJ2-5, and the D gene may be TRBD1, 6 bases matching. The material sequenced was PBMCs. The CDR3 region has the sequence CASSRPQVQGTQYF. Read as DNA, the sequence is TGTGCCAGCAGCCGACCTCAGGTACAGGGGACCCAGTACTTC.